The 10 T cell receptor beta chains below were found in one sample sequenced in a study of CD8+ T cells in alopecia areata. Regarding treatment: oral pan-JAK inhibitor, 5-10 mg twice daily. RNA was extracted and reverse transcribed into cDNA as the sequencing template. The protocol was immunoSEQ multiplex PCR, while the TCRdb copy is restricted to in-frame clones and leaves out a portion. The table has 120,000 to 150,000 clones, around 87% seen once. Source: CD8+ T cells sorted from blood, taken at week 4, from a patient treated with tofacitinib. These TCRs come from a human donor with alopecia areata.

The chain combines TRBV5-6 with TRBJ1-1, with D hard to call. Trimming took off 4 bases at V and 2 bases at J, with 9 bases between the two ends. In germline, CDR1 is SGHDT, CDR2 YYEEEE. This CDR3 contains 13 residues. The CDR3 region is CASSPEFNTEAFF. The CDR3 DNA sequence: TGTGCCAGCAGCCCGGAATTTAACACTGAAGCTTTCTTT.

The table lists this clone with a few counts. CDR3 nucleotides: TGTGCCAGCAGCTCCATATCGGACAGGGGCTACGAGCAGTACTTC. Its protein product is CASSSISDRGYEQYF. The chain joins TRBV11-2 to TRBJ2-7; 9 bases are shared with TRBD1. J lost 3 bases, V lost 4 bases, and 7 bases had no gene match. Germline CDR1 reads SGHAT; CDR2 reads FQNNGV. There are 15 residues in the CDR3.

The chain is built from TRBV29-1 and TRBJ2-1; 8 nucleotides line up with TRBD1. V shed 3 bases and J 6 bases; nucleotides not matched to a gene: 7. Germline V gives CDR1 SQVTM, CDR2 ANQGSEA. The CDR3 extends over 14 amino acids. The CDR3 DNA reads as TGCAGCGTTGAGGAACGGGGGACAGGCAATGAGCAGTTCTTC. It encodes CSVEERGTGNEQFF.

This clone appeared a single time. This chain joins TRBV27 and TRBJ1-5, with D tentatively TRBD1 (5 bases). V dropped 5 bases and J dropped 3 bases, with 14 bases sitting between them. Germline assignment: CDR1 MNHEY and CDR2 SMNVEV (reference sequence). This CDR3 region has 15 residues. Here the CDR3 DNA reads TGTGCCAGCAGTCCATCGGGGGTCCCCAATCAGCCCCAGCATTTT. Protein: CASSPSGVPNQPQHF.

This chain connects TRBV5-1 to TRBJ1-2; no firm D call. The germline V gene encodes CDR1 SGHRS and CDR2 YFSETQ. This CDR3 has 14 amino acids. The ends were cut back, 1 base at V and 4 bases at J, with 11 bases in the middle. This CDR3 is CASSLTVSTYGYTF. For the CDR3, the DNA is TGCGCCAGCAGCTTGACAGTATCTACCTATGGCTACACCTTC.

The chain's CDR3 is CASRALTGPYEQYF. DNA of the CDR3: TGTGCCAGCAGGGCCCTTACGGGACCCTACGAGCAGTACTTC. The V call is TRBV6-1, the J call TRBJ2-7; D is perhaps TRBD1 or TRBD2 (5 bases each). The ends were cut back, 6 bases at V and 2 bases at J, with 14 bases in the middle. This CDR3 has 14 residues. Germline V lookup: CDR1 MNHNS, CDR2 SASEGT.

This chain uses TRBV29-1 with TRBJ2-7; 12 nucleotides match TRBD2. CDR1 and CDR2 from the germline V gene are SQVTM and ANQGSEA. The CDR3 totals 15 residues. The ends lost 2 bases at V and 0 bases at J; junction bases unmatched: 2. The CDR3 region has the DNA TGCAGCGTTGAAACTAGCGGGAGGAGCTCCTACGAGCAGTACTTC. It encodes CSVETSGRSSYEQYF.

The chain couples TRBV29-1 to TRBJ2-5; maybe TRBD2 (5 bases). Germline assignment: CDR1 SQVTM and CDR2 ANQGSEA. The CDR3 length is 13 residues. Trimming stripped 4 bases from V and 4 bases from J, with 13 bases between. DNA for the CDR3: TGCAGCGTTGCTCTAGTGACTACAGAGACCCAGTACTTC. This sequence encodes CSVALVTTETQYF.

The chain links TRBV11-3 to TRBJ2-1; tentative D call: TRBD1 (5 bases). In germline, CDR1 is SGHNT, CDR2 YENEEA. V dropped 5 bases and J dropped 8 bases, with 16 bases sitting between them. This CDR3 region has 14 residues. The CDR3 region is CASSPPGGADEQFF. The CDR3 DNA sequence: TGTGCCAGCAGCCCCCCCGGTGGGGCGGATGAGCAGTTCTTC.

V gene TRBV5-4 combines with J gene TRBJ2-3; TRBD1 is a possible D gene (7 bases). Germline V CDR1 and CDR2: SGHNT, YYREEE (reference sequence). The ends were cut back, 4 bases at V and 3 bases at J, with 18 bases in the middle. CDR3 length equals 16 residues. The CDR3 spells CASSRWTGRGTDTQYF. In DNA, the CDR3 is TGTGCCAGCAGCCGATGGACAGGACGGGGGACAGATACGCAGTATTTT.